Below, one T cell receptor beta chain is given with its context. The antigen is undetermined. The same CDR3 also results from other DNA sequences found in this sample. The sample comes from a study of cytomegalovirus exposure and HLA in healthy donors. Study conclusions and caveats: The study designated 150 or so TCR beta chains cytomegalovirus-associated. A later analysis found first-cohort TCR clusters tended to co-occur in the roughly 120 validation repertoires.

Measured with immunoSEQ multiplex PCR; TCRdb has only the in-frame clones, and not every one. The table shows 150,000 to 200,000 clones, with around four fifths occurring only once. The TCR comes from a man aged 25 to 40 in good health and CMV-seropositive. Sequences were obtained from PBMCs.

CDR3 sequence (DNA): TGTGCCAGCAGCTTAGATCAAGGCGGCTCTAGCTCCTACAATGAGCAGTTCTTC. Amino acids: CASSLDQGGSSSYNEQFF. This chain joins TRBV11-3 and TRBJ2-1; the D is unclear. V was clipped by 0 bases and J by 0 bases, with 15 bases between them. Per germline, CDR1 SGHNT and CDR2 YENEEA. The CDR3 runs to 18 residues. Combining the CDR3 with reference TRBV11-3 and TRBJ2-1 gives the whole variable domain EAGVVQSPRYKIIEKKQPVAFWCNPISGHNTLYWYLQNLGQGPELLIRYENEEAVDDSQLPKDRFSAERLKGVDSTLKIQPAELGDSAVYLCASSLDQGGSSSYNEQFFGPGTRLTVL.